This passage covers 25 T cell receptor beta chains from one sample sequenced in a study of OX40 agonist ivuxolimab in advanced cancers. Assay: immunoSEQ multiplex PCR; the TCRdb copy retains only in-frame clones and omits some. The repertoire consists of over 75,000 clones, with about 93% occurring once and the leading ten covering 1% to 1.3%. The sample consisted of CD4+ or CD8+ T cells sorted from blood, taken in a trial of the OX40 agonist ivuxolimab. These receptors were obtained from an adult with an advanced solid tumor such as melanoma, head and neck, liver or kidney cancer.

This sequence joins TRBV5-8 and TRBJ2-7; D is undetermined. CDR1 and CDR2 (germline): SGHTS, YDEGEE. CDR3 length: 14 amino acids. With 0 bases removed from V and 0 bases from J, the gap between germline ends came to 7 bases. Here the CDR3 DNA reads TGTGCCAGCAGCTTGGTGCTCCGCTCCTACGAGCAGTACTTC. Translation: CASSLVLRSYEQYF.

The V call is TRBV19, the J call TRBJ1-1; possible D gene TRBD1, 5 bases. The germline V and J ends were trimmed by 5 bases and 5 bases, with 15 bases remaining between them. The length of the CDR3 is 14 residues. Germline values: CDR1 LNHDA, CDR2 SQIVND (reference sequence). DNA for the CDR3: TGTGCCAGTAGTGACCGGAGGGGCGGAACTGAAGCTTTCTTT. This sequence encodes CASSDRRGGTEAFF. The entire variable domain, with the rest obtained from reference TRBV19 and TRBJ1-1, is as follows: DGGITQSPKYLFRKEGQNVTLSCEQNLNHDAMYWYRQDPGQGLRLIYYSQIVNDFQKGDIAEGYSVSREKKESFPLTVTSAQKNPTAFYLCASSDRRGGTEAFFGQGTRLTVV.

This clone was counted a single time. The chain employs TRBV15 and TRBJ2-1; D remains unclear. The ends were cut back, 0 bases at V and 7 bases at J, with 7 bases in the middle. The germline V gene has CDR1 LNHNV and CDR2 YYDKDF (reference sequence). This CDR3 comprises 13 residues. The CDR3 here is CATSRDTENEQFF. CDR3 bases: TGTGCCACCAGCAGAGATACGGAGAATGAGCAGTTCTTC.

This clone was detected once. V gene TRBV19 combines with J gene TRBJ2-1, with 8 bases fitting TRBD2. V gave up 5 bases and J gave up 5 bases; unmatched junction bases: 8. This CDR3 spans 15 amino acids. Per the germline V gene, CDR1 is LNHDA and CDR2 is SQIVND (reference sequence). In DNA form, the CDR3 reads TGTGCCAGTAGTCCCGGAATAGCGGGGAACAATGAGCAGTTCTTC. Translation: CASSPGIAGNNEQFF.

CDR3 DNA sequence: TGCGCCAGCAGCCAACGGGGTTCATATGGCTACACCTTC. Protein: CASSQRGSYGYTF. The chain employs TRBV4-1 and TRBJ1-2, with no clear D. Deletions cut 2 bases from V and 5 bases from J, with 9 bases between. The CDR3 runs to 13 residues. Looked up from germline, CDR1 is MGHRA and CDR2 is YSYEKL.

V is TRBV18 and J is TRBJ2-2; unclear D gene. V was trimmed by 3 bases and J by 8 bases, leaving 10 bases between them. The CDR3 sequence is 13 residues long. Germline lookup yields CDR1 KGHSH and CDR2 LQKENI. Here the CDR3 reads CASSPRPTGELFF. DNA for the CDR3: TGTGCCAGCTCACCCCGCCCCACTGGGGAGCTGTTTTTT.

This clone was picked up one time. V is TRBV18 and J is TRBJ2-5; 11 nucleotides agree with TRBD2. The CDR3 has 15 amino acids. Trimming removed 6 bases from V and 1 base from J; junction bases left unmatched: 4. The germline V gene has CDR1 KGHSH and CDR2 LQKENI. The CDR3 region is CASSIGTSGQETQYF. CDR3 sequence (DNA): TGTGCCAGCTCGATAGGGACTAGCGGCCAAGAGACCCAGTACTTC.

V is TRBV30 and J is TRBJ2-1, with 10 bases lining up with TRBD2. Germline V gene lookup returns CDR1 GTSNPN and CDR2 SVGIG (reference sequence). The CDR3 runs to 14 residues. V was clipped by 6 bases and J by 4 bases; unmatched bases: 6. CDR3: CACHRTSGYNEQFF. The CDR3 region has the DNA TGTGCCTGCCACCGGACTAGCGGATACAATGAGCAGTTCTTC.

This clone showed up just a few times. This CDR3 is CATGQGSSYEQYF. DNA for the CDR3: TGTGCCACCGGACAGGGGAGCTCCTACGAGCAGTACTTC. The rearrangement joins TRBV6-1 to TRBJ2-7, with TRBD1 identical over 9 bases. The trim removed 10 bases at V and 0 bases at J, leaving 4 bases unmatched. CDR3 length: 13 amino acids. Germline V gene lookup returns CDR1 MNHNS and CDR2 SASEGT.

This clone was observed a few times. The chain couples TRBV9 to TRBJ2-1, with 8 bases matching TRBD2. The germline V gene has CDR1 SGDLS and CDR2 YYNGEE. This CDR3 has 16 amino acids. The ends lost 4 bases at V and 8 bases at J; junction bases unmatched: 14. The CDR3 sequence: CASSPQGAGGVYEQFF. CDR3 nucleotide sequence: TGTGCCAGCAGCCCCCAAGGGGCGGGAGGAGTCTATGAGCAGTTCTTC.

The V and J genes are TRBV2 and TRBJ2-7; maybe TRBD1 (6 bases). Germline-derived CDR1 and CDR2 are SNHLY and FYNNEI. The V gene lost 6 bases and the J gene lost 0 bases, with 12 bases spanning the gap. This CDR3 region has 14 residues. CDR3 in amino acids: CASRDRKSSYEQYF. CDR3 coding DNA: TGTGCCAGCAGAGACAGGAAAAGCTCCTACGAGCAGTACTTC.

The chain uses TRBV9 and TRBJ1-4, with D possibly matching TRBD1 (6 bases). The CDR3 is 15 amino acids. V was pared by 3 bases and J by 8 bases, with 17 bases between. Per germline, CDR1 SGDLS and CDR2 YYNGEE. CDR3 in amino acids: CASSETGNPGEKLFF. The DNA for the CDR3 is TGTGCCAGCAGCGAAACAGGGAATCCGGGGGAAAAACTGTTTTTT.

The chain employs TRBV7-9 and TRBJ2-7; 11 nucleotides agree with TRBD2. The CDR3 totals 16 residues. Germline CDR1 and CDR2: SEHNR and FQNEAQ (reference sequence). V was pared by 5 bases and J by 2 bases, with 8 bases of the junction left unmatched. The CDR3 here is CASSLSTSGVTYEQYF. CDR3 sequence (DNA): TGTGCCAGCAGCCTTTCGACTAGCGGGGTCACCTACGAGCAGTACTTC.

The genes are TRBV28 and TRBJ2-4; D tentatively reads TRBD1 or TRBD2 (5 bases each). Germline V gene sequence: CDR1 MDHEN, CDR2 SYDVKM. CDR3 size: 14 residues. Trimming took off 7 bases at V and 0 bases at J, with 10 bases between the two ends. In DNA form, the CDR3 reads TGTGCCAGCATCCCGGGGCTAGCCAAAAACATTCAGTACTTC. It yields the protein CASIPGLAKNIQYF.

The gene calls are TRBV6-1 and TRBJ2-7; D might be TRBD2 (7 bases). V was clipped by 5 bases and J by 5 bases, with 19 bases between them. The CDR3 runs 15 residues. Germline lookup yields CDR1 MNHNS and CDR2 SASEGT. CDR3 sequence: CASSSPGGRSDEQYF. The CDR3 coding sequence is TGTGCCAGCAGTTCCCCCGGGGGGCGTAGCGACGAGCAGTACTTC.

This chain uses TRBV5-1 with TRBJ2-1; D might be TRBD1 (5 bases). There are 12 residues in the CDR3. Germline V gene lookup returns CDR1 SGHRS and CDR2 YFSETQ. Between the trimmed V and J ends, which lost 4 bases and 6 bases, there was a span of 8 bases. This CDR3 is CASSVQGNEQFF. CDR3 DNA sequence: TGCGCCAGCAGCGTTCAGGGCAATGAGCAGTTCTTC.

V and J are TRBV7-9 and TRBJ1-4; D perhaps matches TRBD1 (5 bases). Between the trimmed V and J ends, which lost 5 bases and 5 bases, there was a span of 12 bases. The germline gives CDR1 SEHNR, CDR2 FQNEAQ (reference sequence). This CDR3 comprises 14 residues. The CDR3 bases are TGTGCCAGCAGCCTGGGGACGGGGAATGAAAAACTGTTTTTT. It yields the protein CASSLGTGNEKLFF.

The chain links TRBV18 to TRBJ2-3, with 11 bases that match TRBD2. Germline V lookup: CDR1 KGHSH, CDR2 LQKENI. The CDR3 length is 15 residues. J lost 5 bases, V lost 5 bases, and 6 bases had no gene match. CDR3 in amino acids: CASSVAGGPGDTQYF. For the CDR3, the DNA is TGTGCCAGCTCAGTAGCGGGAGGGCCCGGAGATACGCAGTATTTT.

The count of this clone is one. The rearrangement links TRBV28 to TRBJ2-7; D not resolved. The CDR3 runs to 15 residues. Trimming stripped 7 bases from V and 3 bases from J, with 19 bases between. Germline V gene data show CDR1 as MDHEN and CDR2 as SYDVKM. In nucleotides, the CDR3 is TGTGCCAGCACTGTTTTGTTGGACCCCGGCTACGAGCAGTACTTC. Protein sequence: CASTVLLDPGYEQYF.

The J gene is TRBJ1-4, the V gene TRBV4-3; D unresolved. The CDR3 sequence is 15 residues long. Trimming left V 1 base short and J 1 base short, with 7 bases between. CDR1 is LGHNA and CDR2 is YSLEER in the germline V gene. The CDR3 DNA reads TGCGCCAGCAGCCAAGGCACACAAACTAATGAAAAACTGTTTTTT. This codes for CASSQGTQTNEKLFF.

This clone occurred a few times. The chain links TRBV10-3 to TRBJ2-1; possible D gene TRBD2, 6 bases. Germline-derived CDR1 and CDR2 are ENHRY and SYGVKD. Trimming removed 6 bases at V and 5 bases at J, with 11 bases between. The CDR3 extends over 13 amino acids. This CDR3 reads CAISQGLHNEQFF. The CDR3, as DNA: TGTGCCATCAGCCAGGGACTGCACAATGAGCAGTTCTTC.

This clone was counted a few times. V gene TRBV10-3 combines with J gene TRBJ1-1; 7 bases line up with TRBD1. CDR3 size: 13 residues. The V gene's germline CDR1 is ENHRY and CDR2 SYGVKD. After removal of 8 bases from V and 8 bases from J, the junction contained 11 bases not matched to a gene. CDR3 nucleotide sequence: TGTGCCATCGCGGGACAGACAGCCCAAGAAGCTTTCTTT. It yields the protein CAIAGQTAQEAFF.

This chain uses TRBV7-2 with TRBJ2-1; D ambiguous. Germline values: CDR1 SGHTA, CDR2 FQGNSA. Between the trimmed V and J ends, which lost 3 bases and 4 bases, there was a span of 4 bases. The CDR3 loop spans 12 amino acids. The CDR3 loop reads CASSFAYNEQFF. CDR3 sequence (DNA): TGTGCCAGCAGCTTCGCTTACAATGAGCAGTTCTTC.

The CDR3: CASSLRGDTRSEAFF. For the CDR3, the DNA is TGCGCCAGCAGCTTGCGGGGGGACACCCGATCTGAAGCTTTCTTT. The chain joins TRBV5-1 to TRBJ1-1, with D maybe TRBD1 (6 bases). Germline V gene data show CDR1 as SGHRS and CDR2 as YFSETQ. Trimming took off 1 base at V and 6 bases at J, with 16 bases between the two ends. The CDR3 has 15 amino acids.

The chain recombines TRBV19 with TRBJ1-1, with unresolved D. V lost 7 bases to trimming and J lost 5 bases, with 14 bases between them. The CDR3 consists of 13 residues. Germline loops: CDR1 LNHDA, CDR2 SQIVND (reference sequence). CDR3 in amino acids: CASTPGVGTEAFF. CDR3 coding DNA: TGTGCCAGTACTCCCGGTGTCGGAACTGAAGCTTTCTTT.